This T cell receptor (beta chain) was captured by sequencing in a study of T cells in localized non-small cell lung cancer. Study results and limitations: When the top 100 tumor clones were examined, a median about 60 of them also appeared in the adjacent lung, which was paired and uninvolved. The highest T cell clonality was in uninvolved adjacent lung, above tumor.

TCRdb's table, derived via immunoSEQ multiplex PCR, lists solely in-frame clones and lacks some. The data hold fewer than 95,000 clones, with roughly 88% observed a single time. A word on this clone: Its antigen is currently unknown.

The germline gives CDR1 SEHNR, CDR2 FQNEAQ (reference sequence). Trimming took 3 bases from V and 5 from J, leaving 8 bases between them. This CDR3 is built from 13 residues. The V call is TRBV7-9, the J call TRBJ1-5; D remains unclear. The sequence was obtained from a woman aged 40 to 75 with stage II squamous cell lung carcinoma. The sample in question was PBMCs, obtained before any cancer treatment. The CDR3, as DNA: TGTGCCAGCAGCTTCCTTGGGGATCAGCCCCAGCATTTT. Residues: CASSFLGDQPQHF.